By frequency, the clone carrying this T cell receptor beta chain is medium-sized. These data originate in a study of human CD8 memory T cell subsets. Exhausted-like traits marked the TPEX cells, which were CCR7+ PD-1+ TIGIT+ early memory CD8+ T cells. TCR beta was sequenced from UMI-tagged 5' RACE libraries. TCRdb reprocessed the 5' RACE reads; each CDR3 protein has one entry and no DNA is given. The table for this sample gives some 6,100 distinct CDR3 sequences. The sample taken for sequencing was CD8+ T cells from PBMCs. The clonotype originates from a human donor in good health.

Here the CDR3 reads CASTPTGELFF. This chain connects TRBV7-9 to TRBJ2-2. Germline V gives CDR1 SEHNR, CDR2 FQNEAQ (reference sequence). CDR3 length: 11 residues.